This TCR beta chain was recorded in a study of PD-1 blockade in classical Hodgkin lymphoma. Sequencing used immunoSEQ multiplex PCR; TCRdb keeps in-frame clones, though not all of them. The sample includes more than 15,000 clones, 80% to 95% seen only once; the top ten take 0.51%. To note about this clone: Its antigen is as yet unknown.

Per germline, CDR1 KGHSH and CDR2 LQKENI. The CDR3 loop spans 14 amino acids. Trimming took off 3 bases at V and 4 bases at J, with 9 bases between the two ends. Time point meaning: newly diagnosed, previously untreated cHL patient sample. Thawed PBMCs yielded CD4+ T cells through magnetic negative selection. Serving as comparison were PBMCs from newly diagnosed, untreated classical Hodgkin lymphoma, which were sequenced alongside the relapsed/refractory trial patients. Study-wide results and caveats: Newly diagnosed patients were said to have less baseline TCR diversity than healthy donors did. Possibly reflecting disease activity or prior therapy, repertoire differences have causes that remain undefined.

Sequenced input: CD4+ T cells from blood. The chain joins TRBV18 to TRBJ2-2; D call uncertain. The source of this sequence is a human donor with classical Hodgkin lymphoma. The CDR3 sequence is CASSPQEGTGELFF. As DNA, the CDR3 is TGTGCCAGCTCACCCCAAGAAGGCACCGGGGAGCTGTTTTTT. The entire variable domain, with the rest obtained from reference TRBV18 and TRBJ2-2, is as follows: NAGVMQNPRHLVRRRGQEARLRCSPMKGHSHVYWYRQLPEEGLKFMVYLQKENIIDESGMPKERFSAEFPKEGPSILRIQQVVRGDSAAYFCASSPQEGTGELFFGEGSRLTVL.